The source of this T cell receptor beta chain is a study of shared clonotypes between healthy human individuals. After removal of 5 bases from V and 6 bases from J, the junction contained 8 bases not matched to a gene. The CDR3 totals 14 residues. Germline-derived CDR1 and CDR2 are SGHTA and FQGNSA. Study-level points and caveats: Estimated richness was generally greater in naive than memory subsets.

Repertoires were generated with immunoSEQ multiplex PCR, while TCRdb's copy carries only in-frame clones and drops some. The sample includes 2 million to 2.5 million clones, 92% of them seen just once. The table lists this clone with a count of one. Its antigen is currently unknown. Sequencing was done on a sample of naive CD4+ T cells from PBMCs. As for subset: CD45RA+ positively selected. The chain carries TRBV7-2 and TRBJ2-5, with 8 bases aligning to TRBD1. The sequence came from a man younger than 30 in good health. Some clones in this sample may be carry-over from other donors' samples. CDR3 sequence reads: CASSQVQGAKTQYF. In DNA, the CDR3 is TGTGCCAGCAGCCAAGTCCAGGGGGCGAAGACCCAGTACTTC. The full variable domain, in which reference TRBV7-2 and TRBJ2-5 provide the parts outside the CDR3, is GAGVSQSPSNKVTEKGKDVELRCDPISGHTALYWYRQSLGQGLEFLIYFQGNSAPDKSGLPSDRFSAERTGGSVSTLTIQRTQQEDSAVYLCASSQVQGAKTQYFGPGTRLLVL.